The 15 T cell receptor beta chains listed next were all sequenced from one sample in a study of shared clonotypes between healthy human individuals. Terminally differentiated effector memory CD45RA+ cells were excluded by CCR7 positive selection of CD45RO-negative cells. Measured with immunoSEQ multiplex PCR; TCRdb has only the in-frame clones, and not every one. The sample comprises around 1,900,000 clones, 93% of which are singletons, and 1.5% to 2% rests with the top ten. Sequenced: naive CD8+ T cells from PBMCs. The receptors derive from a man in his late teens or twenties in good health. Some clones in this sample may be carry-over from other donors' samples.

This chain joins TRBV28 and TRBJ2-7; D may be TRBD2 (6 bases). V dropped 8 bases and J dropped 0 bases, with 17 bases sitting between them. CDR3 length: 15 amino acids. Germline loops: CDR1 MDHEN, CDR2 SYDVKM. CDR3 sequence (DNA): TGTGCCAGCCTTTTAACGGGGACTTCCTCCTACGAGCAGTACTTC. Protein sequence: CASLLTGTSSYEQYF.

In this sample, this clone turned up once. The chain uses TRBV6-1 and TRBJ2-2; either TRBD1 or TRBD2 may supply D (5 bases each). Trimming removed 4 bases from V and 4 bases from J, with 10 bases in between. CDR3 size: 14 residues. Germline assignment: CDR1 MNHNS and CDR2 SASEGT. The CDR3 DNA reads as TGTGCCAGCAGTGCACGGGGACCCACCGGGGAGCTGTTTTTT. It encodes CASSARGPTGELFF.

V usage is TRBV15 and J usage is TRBJ1-3, with 7 positions matching TRBD1. The length of the CDR3 is 15 residues. The germline V gene encodes CDR1 LNHNV and CDR2 YYDKDF (reference sequence). V trimming: 3 bases; J trimming: 3 bases; junction bases outside the gene matches: 5. DNA for the CDR3: TGTGCCACCAGCAGTAGACAGGGACTTGGAAACACCATATATTTT. Translated, it gives CATSSRQGLGNTIYF.

This chain uses TRBV9 with TRBJ1-3; D is perhaps TRBD1 (5 bases). Germline V gives CDR1 SGDLS, CDR2 YYNGEE. The CDR3 covers 15 residues. The V end lost 0 bases, the J end lost 2 bases, and 9 bases lay between the germline ends. The CDR3 sequence is CASSVDGAPGNTIYF. The CDR3, as DNA: TGTGCCAGCAGCGTAGACGGGGCACCTGGAAACACCATATATTTT.

The chain has TRBV11-2 and TRBJ2-1, with 8 bases aligning to TRBD2. CDR3 length: 18 residues. V gave up 5 bases and J gave up 6 bases; unmatched junction bases: 18. In germline, CDR1 is SGHAT, CDR2 FQNNGV. For the CDR3, the DNA is TGTGCCAGCAGCCGATTCCCCATTCGGGGGGGATTTGGCAATGAGCAGTTCTTC. Protein: CASSRFPIRGGFGNEQFF.

V is TRBV7-9 and J is TRBJ2-1; D is unclear. This CDR3 has 15 amino acids. CDR1 is SEHNR and CDR2 is FQNEAQ in the germline V gene (reference sequence). V was trimmed by 5 bases and J by 5 bases, leaving 16 bases between them. CDR3 sequence (DNA): TGTGCCAGCAGCGCACAGCTGTCTATCGACAATGAGCAGTTCTTC. Protein product: CASSAQLSIDNEQFF.

The chain combines TRBV28 with TRBJ2-2; weak D call: TRBD2 (6 bases). Looked up from germline, CDR1 is MDHEN and CDR2 is SYDVKM. Trimming stripped 4 bases from V and 6 bases from J, with 12 bases between. The CDR3 covers 14 residues. CDR3: CASSSHLAPGELFF. The CDR3 DNA follows: TGTGCCAGCAGTTCCCACCTAGCGCCCGGGGAGCTGTTTTTT.

The rearrangement joins TRBV9 to TRBJ2-5, with 15 bases fitting TRBD2. Germline trimming cut 3 bases from V and 3 bases from J; bases unmatched to any gene: 9. The CDR3 sequence is 18 residues long. CDR1 and CDR2 from the germline V gene are SGDLS and YYNGEE. CDR3 region: CASSDGLAGGIFEETQYF. The CDR3 DNA reads TGTGCCAGCAGCGACGGACTAGCGGGAGGGATTTTCGAAGAGACCCAGTACTTC.

The genes are TRBV19 and TRBJ2-1, with 10 bases lining up with TRBD2. The CDR3 is made up of 18 amino acids. Germline CDR1 reads LNHDA; CDR2 reads SQIVND (reference sequence). V shed 5 bases and J 8 bases; nucleotides not matched to a gene: 18. In DNA form, the CDR3 reads TGTGCCAGTAGTGCCCTGTACGGGGCTAGCGGGAGTTTAGATGAGCAGTTCTTC. Encoded protein: CASSALYGASGSLDEQFF.

The rearrangement links TRBV10-2 to TRBJ2-7; D unresolved. This CDR3 is built from 13 residues. Germline V lookup: CDR1 WSHSY, CDR2 SAAADI. Trimming stripped 6 bases from V and 3 bases from J, with 12 bases between. The CDR3 coding sequence is TGCGCCAGCAGCGACCCGCTGGGCTACGAGCAGTACTTC. Encoded protein: CASSDPLGYEQYF.

The CDR3 sequence is CASSLGRANPGVGNEQFF. CDR3 bases: TGTGCCAGCAGCTTGGGCCGGGCCAACCCTGGGGTAGGCAATGAGCAGTTCTTC. This chain connects TRBV5-5 to TRBJ2-1; no reliable D call. The V gene lost 0 bases and the J gene lost 6 bases, with 22 bases spanning the gap. CDR3 length: 18 amino acids. The V gene's germline CDR1 is SGHKS and CDR2 YYEKEE (reference sequence).

This rearrangement joins TRBV2 to TRBJ2-5; TRBD2 aligns across 7 bases. The CDR3 consists of 16 residues. Germline-derived CDR1 and CDR2 are SNHLY and FYNNEI. After removal of 6 bases from V and 4 bases from J, the junction contained 14 bases not matched to a gene. CDR3 DNA: TGTGCCAGCAGAGAATCGGCTAGCGGACCCCTAGAGACCCAGTACTTC. It codes for CASRESASGPLETQYF. Full variable domain (missing parts from reference TRBV2 and TRBJ2-5): EPEVTQTPSHQVTQMGQEVILRCVPISNHLYFYWYRQILGQKVEFLVSFYNNEISEKSEIFDDQFSVERPDGSNFTLKIRSTKLEDSAMYFCASRESASGPLETQYFGPGTRLLVL.

The count of this clone is one. V and J are TRBV7-8 and TRBJ2-5; either TRBD1 or TRBD2 may supply D (6 bases each). Germline CDR1 reads SGHVS; CDR2 reads FQNEAQ. The CDR3 extends over 17 amino acids. Deletions cut 5 bases from V and 4 bases from J, with 23 bases between. CDR3 in DNA: TGTGCCAGCAGCCCACGGAGGGTAGGGGGGATGGTAGAGACCCAGTACTTC. Its protein is CASSPRRVGGMVETQYF.

The chain employs TRBV29-1 and TRBJ1-2, with no clear D. Germline V gene data show CDR1 as SQVTM and CDR2 as ANQGSEA. Trimming shortened V by 2 bases and J by 4 bases, and 17 bases separated the two germline ends. This CDR3 has 15 residues. CDR3 nucleotides: TGCAGCGTTGAACTGTACTCCCATGATGGCTATGGCTACACCTTC. Residues: CSVELYSHDGYGYTF.

The chain couples TRBV28 to TRBJ2-1; possibly TRBD1 or TRBD2 for D (5 bases each). The CDR3 runs to 14 residues. V was trimmed by 9 bases and J by 0 bases, leaving 12 bases between them. Germline values: CDR1 MDHEN, CDR2 SYDVKM. The CDR3, as DNA: TGTGCCAGTTTTGGGACCAGCTCCTACAATGAGCAGTTCTTC. Amino acids: CASFGTSSYNEQFF.